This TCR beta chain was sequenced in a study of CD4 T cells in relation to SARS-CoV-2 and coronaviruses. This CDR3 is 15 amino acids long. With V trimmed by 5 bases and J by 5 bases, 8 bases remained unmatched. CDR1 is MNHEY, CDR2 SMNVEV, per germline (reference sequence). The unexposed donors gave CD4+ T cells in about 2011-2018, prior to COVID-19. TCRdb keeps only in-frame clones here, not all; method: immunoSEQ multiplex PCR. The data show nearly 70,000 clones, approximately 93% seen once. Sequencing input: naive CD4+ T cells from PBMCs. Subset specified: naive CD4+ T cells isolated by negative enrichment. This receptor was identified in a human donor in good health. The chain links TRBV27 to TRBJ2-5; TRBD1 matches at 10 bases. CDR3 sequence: CASSLGDRGQETQYF. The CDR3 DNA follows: TGTGCCAGCAGTCTAGGGGACAGGGGTCAGGAGACCCAGTACTTC.